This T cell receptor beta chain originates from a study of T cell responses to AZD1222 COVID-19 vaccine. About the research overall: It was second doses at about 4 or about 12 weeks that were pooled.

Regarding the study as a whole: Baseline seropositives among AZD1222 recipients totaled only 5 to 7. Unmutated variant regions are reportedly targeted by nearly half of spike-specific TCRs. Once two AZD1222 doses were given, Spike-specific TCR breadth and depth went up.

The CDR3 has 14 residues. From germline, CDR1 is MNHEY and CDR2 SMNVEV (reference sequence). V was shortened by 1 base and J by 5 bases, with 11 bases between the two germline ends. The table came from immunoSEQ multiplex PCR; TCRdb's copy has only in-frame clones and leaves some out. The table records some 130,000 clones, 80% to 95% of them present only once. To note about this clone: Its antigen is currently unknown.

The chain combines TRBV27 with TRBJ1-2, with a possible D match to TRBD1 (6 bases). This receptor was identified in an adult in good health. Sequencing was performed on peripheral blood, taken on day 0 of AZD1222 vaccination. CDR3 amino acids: CASSLFAGEYGYTF. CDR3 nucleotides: TGTGCCAGCAGTTTATTTGCAGGGGAGTATGGCTACACCTTC.